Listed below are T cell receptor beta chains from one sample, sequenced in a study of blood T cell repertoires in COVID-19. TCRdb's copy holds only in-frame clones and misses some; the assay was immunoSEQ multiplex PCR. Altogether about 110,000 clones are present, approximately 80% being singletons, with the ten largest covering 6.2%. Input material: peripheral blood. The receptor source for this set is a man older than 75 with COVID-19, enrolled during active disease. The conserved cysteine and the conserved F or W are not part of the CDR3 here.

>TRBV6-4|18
ASSEGPGLAACGANTEAF
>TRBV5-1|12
ASSASGGAQPQH
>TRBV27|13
ASSYLTGSMETQY
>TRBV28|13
ASSPQGQGHQPQH
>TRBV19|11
ASTLDSPRQAF
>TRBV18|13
ASSTTGGLGSPLH
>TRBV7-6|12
ASSYGLAGNEQY
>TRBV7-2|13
ASSLLGQGLSPLH
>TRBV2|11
ALGGSGRYGYT
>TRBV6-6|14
ASSYSRGDGTDTQY
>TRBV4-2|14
ASSPNRASSGNTIY
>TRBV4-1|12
ASSQVGQDYGYT
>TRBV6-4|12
ASSDSVWRDEQF
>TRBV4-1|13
ASSHSNRADYGYT
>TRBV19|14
ASSIDLERSSYEQY
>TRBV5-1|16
ASSLEGTGFYFQETQY
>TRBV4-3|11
ASSPRGGNTIY
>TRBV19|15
ASSLTSGRAVYNEQF
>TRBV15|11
ATSSRGNTEAF
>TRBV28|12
ASRRQTGGYEQY
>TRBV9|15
ASSVSGQARYNSPLH
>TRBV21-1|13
ASIEPKGHLYEQY
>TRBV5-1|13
ASSLAGAGFGEQF
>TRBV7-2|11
ASSLSLLDEQF
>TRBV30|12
AWSSPRSNQPQH
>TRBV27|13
ASSYIGGSYNEQF
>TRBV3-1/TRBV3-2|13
ASSLLLAGADEQY
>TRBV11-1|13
ASSFRGAVNEKLF
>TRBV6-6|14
ASSTRTSGSPYEQY
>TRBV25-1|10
ASRGDTGELF
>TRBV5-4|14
ASSPELAGVTGELF
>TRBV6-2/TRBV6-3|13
ASSFTGTPAAELF
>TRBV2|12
ASSEDGGQATQH
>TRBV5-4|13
ASSSLGGRGDTQY
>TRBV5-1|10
ASSPDNYEQY
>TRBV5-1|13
ASSFGGRTYNEQF
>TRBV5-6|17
ASSFRIGPPSSYNSPLH
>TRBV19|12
ASSWNSDYYGYT
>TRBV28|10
ASSTRLYGYT
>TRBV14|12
ASSPYPTPYEQY
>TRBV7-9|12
ASSLAQGVNEQY
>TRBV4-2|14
ASSQVGQGDNQPQH
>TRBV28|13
ASSLGTGGGYEQY
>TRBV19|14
ATREDTGAMNTEAF
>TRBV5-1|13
ASSLSGTGPDTQY
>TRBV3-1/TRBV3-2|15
ASSLSSGRAGYNEQF
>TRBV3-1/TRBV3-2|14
ASSPRTGGDIYGYT
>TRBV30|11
AWGTGGSRKLF
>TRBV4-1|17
ASSQDSNPQGYGANVLT
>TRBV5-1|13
ASSPITGENSPLH
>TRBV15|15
ATKEEAGGYNTGELF
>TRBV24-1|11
ATSLAGSDGQF
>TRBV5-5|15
ASSLGDILSTNEKLF
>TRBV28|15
ASSHRRGNMNTGELF
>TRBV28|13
ASSSSGRGTGELF
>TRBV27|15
ASSIILTSGNLHEQF
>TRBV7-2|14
ASSSRLAGGGETQY
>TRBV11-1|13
ASSVRGGSSYEQY
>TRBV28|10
ASKTSNYGYT
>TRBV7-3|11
ASSLQAQETQY